Each of the 8 T cell receptor beta chains below was sequenced from the same sample in a study of cytomegalovirus exposure and HLA in healthy donors. Only in-frame clones appear in the TCRdb table, and some are missing; sequencing was by immunoSEQ multiplex PCR. The sample has roughly 300,000 clones, about nine tenths seen once. Sample: PBMCs. These receptor sequences come from a woman under 40 in good health and CMV-seropositive.

Only a few counts were recorded for this clone. The V gene is TRBV5-1, the J gene TRBJ1-1, with D possibly matching TRBD1 (6 bases). CDR3 length equals 13 residues. Germline V lookup: CDR1 SGHRS, CDR2 YFSETQ. The V and J ends lost 7 bases and 3 bases respectively, with 13 bases between them. The chain's CDR3 is CASGGGPDTEAFF. The CDR3 DNA follows: TGCGCCAGCGGTGGGGGGCCGGACACTGAAGCTTTCTTT.

This chain uses TRBV30 with TRBJ2-2; D not resolved. In germline, CDR1 is GTSNPN, CDR2 SVGIG (reference sequence). The CDR3 loop spans 13 amino acids. V shed 3 bases and J shed 7 bases, with 12 bases lying between them. The CDR3 DNA sequence: TGTGCCTGGAGCGCCCGGGCTGGCGGGGAGCTGTTTTTT. It yields the protein CAWSARAGGELFF. The full variable domain, completed using reference TRBV30 and TRBJ2-2, is SQTIHQWPATLVQPVGSPLSLECTVEGTSNPNLYWYRQAAGRGLQLLFYSVGIGQISSEVPQNLSASRPQDRQFILSSKKLLLSDSGFYLCAWSARAGGELFFGEGSRLTVL.

The chain combines TRBV6-1 with TRBJ1-1; no reliable D call. The length of the CDR3 is 14 residues. Germline lookup yields CDR1 MNHNS and CDR2 SASEGT. V lost 7 bases and J 0 bases, leaving 12 bases between the germline ends. CDR3 residues: CASIQTPMNTEAFF. The CDR3 nucleotides read TGTGCCAGCATTCAGACACCAATGAACACTGAAGCTTTCTTT.

V gene TRBV28 combines with J gene TRBJ1-2; D may be TRBD1 (5 bases). The ends were cut back, 1 base at V and 8 bases at J, with 8 bases in the middle. CDR3 length: 12 amino acids. Germline V CDR1 and CDR2: MDHEN, SYDVKM. Written as DNA, the CDR3 is TGTGCCAGCAGTTTATCGGACAAAGGCTACACCTTC. It codes for CASSLSDKGYTF.

In this sample, this clone turned up once. The rearrangement joins TRBV7-3 to TRBJ2-3, with D possibly matching TRBD1 (6 bases). The V and J ends lost 5 bases and 6 bases respectively, with 21 bases between them. Germline CDR1 and CDR2: SGHTA and FQGTGA. There are 16 residues in the CDR3. The CDR3 bases are TGTGCCAGCAGCCCAAGGGGGTCTTGGGGGTTGGATACGCAGTATTTT. It specifies CASSPRGSWGLDTQYF.

This clone was observed a handful of times. The rearrangement uses TRBV30 and TRBJ2-7; TRBD2 matches at 7 bases. The germline V gene has CDR1 GTSNPN and CDR2 SVGIG (reference sequence). After removal of 4 bases from V and 5 bases from J, the junction contained 8 bases not matched to a gene. This CDR3 region has 13 residues. CDR3 sequence (DNA): TGTGCCTGGAATTACGGGGAGGGGAACGAGCAGTACTTC. Its protein is CAWNYGEGNEQYF.

The rearrangement uses TRBV6-5 and TRBJ1-5; D is ambiguous. Deletions cut 4 bases from V and 0 bases from J, with 7 bases between. Per germline, CDR1 MNHEY and CDR2 SVGAGI. The CDR3 is 14 residues long. The CDR3 sequence: CASSFGGSNQPQHF. DNA of the CDR3: TGTGCCAGCAGTTTTGGTGGTAGCAATCAGCCCCAGCATTTT.

J is TRBJ1-3 and V is TRBV6-1, with unresolved D. The CDR3 has 15 residues. V lost 1 base and J lost 2, with 9 bases in between. Germline values: CDR1 MNHNS, CDR2 SASEGT. The CDR3 nucleotides read TGTGCCAGCAGTGAAGGGCTCGGAGCTGGAAACACCATATATTTT. As protein: CASSEGLGAGNTIYF.